This T cell receptor beta chain comes out of a study of control samples from healthy donors and cancer patients. Profiled with immunoSEQ multiplex PCR; TCRdb holds only in-frame clones, not every one. The table includes 150,000 or so clones, roughly 90% detected once. The CDR3 spans 15 residues. The germline V and J ends were trimmed by 0 bases and 2 bases, with 10 bases remaining between them. The receptor comes from a man aged 18 to 35 in good health. The sequenced material came from blood. V usage is TRBV23-1 and J usage is TRBJ1-2; D remains ambiguous. TRBV23-1 is marked as an open reading frame, function uncertain. CDR3 amino acids: CASSQSLPWNYGYTF. The CDR3 DNA reads as TGCGCCAGCAGTCAATCCCTACCGTGGAACTATGGCTACACCTTC.